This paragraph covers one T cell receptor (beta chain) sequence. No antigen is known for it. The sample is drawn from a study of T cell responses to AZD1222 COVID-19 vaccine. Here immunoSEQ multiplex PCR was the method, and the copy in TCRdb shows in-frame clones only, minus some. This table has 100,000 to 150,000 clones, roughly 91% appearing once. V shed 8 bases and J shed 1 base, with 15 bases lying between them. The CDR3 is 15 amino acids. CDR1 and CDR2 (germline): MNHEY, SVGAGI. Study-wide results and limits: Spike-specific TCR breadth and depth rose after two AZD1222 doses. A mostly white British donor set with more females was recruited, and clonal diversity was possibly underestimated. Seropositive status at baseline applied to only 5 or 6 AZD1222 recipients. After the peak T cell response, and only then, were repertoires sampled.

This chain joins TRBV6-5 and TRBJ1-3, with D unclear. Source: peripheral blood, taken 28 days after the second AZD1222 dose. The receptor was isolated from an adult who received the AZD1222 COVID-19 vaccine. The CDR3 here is CASGPTGESGNTIYF. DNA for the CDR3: TGTGCCAGCGGACCCACTGGGGAGTCTGGAAACACCATATATTTT.